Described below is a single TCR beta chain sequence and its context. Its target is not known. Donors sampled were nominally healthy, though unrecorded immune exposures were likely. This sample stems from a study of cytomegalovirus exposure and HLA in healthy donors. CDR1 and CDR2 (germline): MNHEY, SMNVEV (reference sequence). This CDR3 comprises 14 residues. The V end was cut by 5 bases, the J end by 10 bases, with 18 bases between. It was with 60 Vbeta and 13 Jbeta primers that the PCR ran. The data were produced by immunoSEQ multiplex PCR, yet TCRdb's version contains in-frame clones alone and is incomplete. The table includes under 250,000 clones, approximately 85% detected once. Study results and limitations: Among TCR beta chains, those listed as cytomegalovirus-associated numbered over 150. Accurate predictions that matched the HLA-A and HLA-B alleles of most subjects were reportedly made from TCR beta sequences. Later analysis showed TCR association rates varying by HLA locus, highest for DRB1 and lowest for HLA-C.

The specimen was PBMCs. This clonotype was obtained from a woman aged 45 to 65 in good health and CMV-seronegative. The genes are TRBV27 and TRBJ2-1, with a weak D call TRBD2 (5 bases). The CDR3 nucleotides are TGTGCCAGCAGTGGTCCCACTAGGTGGGGAGAGCAGTTCTTC. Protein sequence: CASSGPTRWGEQFF.